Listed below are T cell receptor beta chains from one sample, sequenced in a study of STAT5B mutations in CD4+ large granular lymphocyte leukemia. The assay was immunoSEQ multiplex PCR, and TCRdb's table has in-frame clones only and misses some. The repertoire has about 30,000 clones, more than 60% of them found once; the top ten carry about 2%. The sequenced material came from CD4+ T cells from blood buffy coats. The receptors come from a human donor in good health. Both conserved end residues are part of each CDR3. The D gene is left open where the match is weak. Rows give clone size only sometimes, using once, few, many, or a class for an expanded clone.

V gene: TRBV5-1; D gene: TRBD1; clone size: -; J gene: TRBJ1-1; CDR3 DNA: TGCGCCAGCACCGCGACAGGGGGGGACACTGAAGCTTTCTTT; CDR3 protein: CASTATGGDTEAFF
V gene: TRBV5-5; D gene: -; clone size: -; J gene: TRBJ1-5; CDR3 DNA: TGTGCCAGCAGCTACGACAGTTATAGCAATCAGCCCCAGCATTTT; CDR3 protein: CASSYDSYSNQPQHF
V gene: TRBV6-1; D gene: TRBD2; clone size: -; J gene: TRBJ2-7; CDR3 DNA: TGTGCCAGCAGTGATAGGACTAGCGGGAGATACGAGCAGTACTTC; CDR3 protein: CASSDRTSGRYEQYF
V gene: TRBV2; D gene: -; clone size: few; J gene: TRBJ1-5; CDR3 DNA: TGTGCCAGCAGTGGGCAGGGGCTGGGGGGCAATCAGCCCCAGCATTTT; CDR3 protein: CASSGQGLGGNQPQHF
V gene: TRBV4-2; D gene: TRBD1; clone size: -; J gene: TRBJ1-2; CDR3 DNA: TGTGCCAGCAGCCTCCCGACAGGGGGAGCCTATGGCTACACCTTC; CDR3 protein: CASSLPTGGAYGYTF
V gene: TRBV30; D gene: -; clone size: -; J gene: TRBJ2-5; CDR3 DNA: TGTGCCTGGACCCGAGGGCTCCAAGAGACCCAGTACTTC; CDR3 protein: CAWTRGLQETQYF
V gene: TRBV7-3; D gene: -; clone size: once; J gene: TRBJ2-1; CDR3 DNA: TGTGCCAGCAGCTTAGACAGGCCAAGCTCCTACAATGAGCAGTTCTTC; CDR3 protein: CASSLDRPSSYNEQFF
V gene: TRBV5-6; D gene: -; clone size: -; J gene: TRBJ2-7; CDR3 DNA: TGTGCCAGCAGCTTGTCATATCGGACAGAGACCTACGAGCAGTACTTC; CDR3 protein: CASSLSYRTETYEQYF
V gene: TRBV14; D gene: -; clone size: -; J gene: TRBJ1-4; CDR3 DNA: TGTGCCAGCAGCCAAGTCGCCAAACTGTTTTTT; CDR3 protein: CASSQVAKLFF
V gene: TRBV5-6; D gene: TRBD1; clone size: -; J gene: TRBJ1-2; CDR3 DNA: TGTGCCAGCAGCGCCTACAGGGGTCGGGACTATGGCTACACCTTC; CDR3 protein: CASSAYRGRDYGYTF
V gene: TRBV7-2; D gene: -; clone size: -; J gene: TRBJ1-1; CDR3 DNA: TGTGCCAGCAGCTTCGGCGTGGGCCTGCTGAACACTGAAGCTTTCTTT; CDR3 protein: CASSFGVGLLNTEAFF
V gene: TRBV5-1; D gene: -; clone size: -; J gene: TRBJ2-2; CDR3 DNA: TGCGCCAGCAGCGATCGGGGAAACACCGGGGAGCTGTTTTTT; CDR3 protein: CASSDRGNTGELFF
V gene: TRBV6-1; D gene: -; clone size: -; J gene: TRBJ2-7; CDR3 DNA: TGTGCCAGCAGTGAACTCCCGGGGAACTACGAGCAGTACTTC; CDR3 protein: CASSELPGNYEQYF
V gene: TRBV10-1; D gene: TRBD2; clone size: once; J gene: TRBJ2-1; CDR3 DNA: TGCGCCAGCAGTGAGTCCGTGGGAGGGGATAGTGAGCAGTTCTTC; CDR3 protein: CASSESVGGDSEQFF
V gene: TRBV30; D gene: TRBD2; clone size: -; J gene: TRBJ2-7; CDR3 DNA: TGTGCCTGGAGACGAGCGGGGTGGATAGGCGAGCAGTACTTC; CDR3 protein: CAWRRAGWIGEQYF
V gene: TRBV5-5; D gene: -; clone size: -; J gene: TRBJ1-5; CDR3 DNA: TGTGCCAGCAGCTTGGACCCATCGGCCCGTCAGCCCCAGCATTTT; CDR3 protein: CASSLDPSARQPQHF
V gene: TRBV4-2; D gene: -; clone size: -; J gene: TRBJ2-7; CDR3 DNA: TGTGCCAGCAGCCGAGGCCGGGGGGCCCCTATGTACGAGCAGTACTTC; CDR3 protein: CASSRGRGAPMYEQYF
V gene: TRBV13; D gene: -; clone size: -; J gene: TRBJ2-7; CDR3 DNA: TGTGCCAGCAGCTTAAGGTCGGGGACCTACGAGCAGTACTTC; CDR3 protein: CASSLRSGTYEQYF
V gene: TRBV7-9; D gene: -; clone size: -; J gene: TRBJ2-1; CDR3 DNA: TGTGCCAGCAGCTTAAAACGGATCGATAGGGAGTTCTTC; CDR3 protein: CASSLKRIDREFF
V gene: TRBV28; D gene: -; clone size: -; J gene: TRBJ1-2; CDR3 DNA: TGTGCCAGCAGTTTGCAGGGGAGCTTTGTCCGCTACACCTTC; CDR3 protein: CASSLQGSFVRYTF
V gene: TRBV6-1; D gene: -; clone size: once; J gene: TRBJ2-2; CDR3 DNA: TGTGCCAGCAGTGAAGCGCCAGGGGTTACGACCGGGGAGCTGTTTTTT; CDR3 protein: CASSEAPGVTTGELFF
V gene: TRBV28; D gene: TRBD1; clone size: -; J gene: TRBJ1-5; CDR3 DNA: TGTGCCAGCAGTTTAAGCCTGACAGGGAATCAGCCCCAGCATTTT; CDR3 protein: CASSLSLTGNQPQHF
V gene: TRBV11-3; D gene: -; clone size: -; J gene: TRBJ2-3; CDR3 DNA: TGTGCCAGCAGCTTAGGGTTTGAGAGCACAGATACGCAGTATTTT; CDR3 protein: CASSLGFESTDTQYF
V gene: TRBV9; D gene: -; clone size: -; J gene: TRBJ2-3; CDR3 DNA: TGTGCCAGCAGTGACGGACAGTACACAGATACGCAGTATTTT; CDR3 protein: CASSDGQYTDTQYF
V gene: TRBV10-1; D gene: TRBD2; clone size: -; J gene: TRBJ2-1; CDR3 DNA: TGCGCCAGCAGTGCTGCGGGAGGCTACAATGAGCAGTTCTTC; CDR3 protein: CASSAAGGYNEQFF